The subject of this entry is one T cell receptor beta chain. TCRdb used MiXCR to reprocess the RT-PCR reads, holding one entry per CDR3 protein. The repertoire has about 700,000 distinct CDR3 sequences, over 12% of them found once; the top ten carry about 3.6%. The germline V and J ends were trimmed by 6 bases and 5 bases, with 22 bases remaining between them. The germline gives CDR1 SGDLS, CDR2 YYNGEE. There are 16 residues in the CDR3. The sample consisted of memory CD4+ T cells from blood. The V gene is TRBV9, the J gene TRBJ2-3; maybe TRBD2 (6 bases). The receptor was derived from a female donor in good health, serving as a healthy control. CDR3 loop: CASTPPPGSAGDTQYF. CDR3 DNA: TGTGCCAGCACTCCCCCCCCCGGGAGCGCCGGAGATACGCAGTATTTT. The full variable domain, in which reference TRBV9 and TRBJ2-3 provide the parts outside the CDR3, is DSGVTQTPKHLITATGQRVTLRCSPRSGDLSVYWYQQSLDQGLQFLIQYYNGEERAKGNILERFSAQQFPDLHSELNLSSLELGDSALYFCASTPPPGSAGDTQYFGPGTRLTVL.